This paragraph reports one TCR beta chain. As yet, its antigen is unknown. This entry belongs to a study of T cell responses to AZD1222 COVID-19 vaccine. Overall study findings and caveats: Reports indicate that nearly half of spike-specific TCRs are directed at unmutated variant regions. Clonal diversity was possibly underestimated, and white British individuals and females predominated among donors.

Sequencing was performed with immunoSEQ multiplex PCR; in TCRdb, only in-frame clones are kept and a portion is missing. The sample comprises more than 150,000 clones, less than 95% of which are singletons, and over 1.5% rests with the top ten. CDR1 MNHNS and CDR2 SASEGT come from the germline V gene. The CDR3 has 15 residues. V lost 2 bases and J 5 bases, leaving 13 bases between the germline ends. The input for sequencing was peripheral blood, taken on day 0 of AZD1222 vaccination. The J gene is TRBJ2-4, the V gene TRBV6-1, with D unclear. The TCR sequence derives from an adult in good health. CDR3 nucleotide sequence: TGTGCCAGCAGTGAAATCGGCCGCCAGGAAAACATTCAGTACTTC. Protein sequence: CASSEIGRQENIQYF.